This TCR beta chain was identified in a study of shared clonotypes between healthy human individuals. Looking at the study overall: Per-donor plates numbered three CD4 naive, three CD4 memory, two CD8 naive and one CD8 memory. General study findings and limits: Naive CD4 clonotypes overlapped across a few donors at roughly 4.5%. The study generally estimated greater richness for naive than memory subsets.

Only in-frame clones appear in the TCRdb table, and some are missing; sequencing was by immunoSEQ multiplex PCR. The sample has fewer than 1.4 million clones, 78% seen once. Per germline, CDR1 SQVTM and CDR2 ANQGSEA. This CDR3 region has 15 residues. V shed 4 bases, J shed 2 bases, and the junction held 6 bases outside the gene matches. This clone is a singleton in its sample. The antigen remains unidentified. Sample: memory CD4+ T cells from PBMCs. Sample subset: CD45RA-negative fraction. The J gene is TRBJ2-3, the V gene TRBV29-1, with 10 bases that match TRBD2. The TCR sequence derives from a man in his late teens or twenties in good health. Some clones in this sample may be carry-over from other donors' samples. CDR3 sequence (DNA): TGCAGCGTTGTCGTCCTAGCGGGAGACACAGATACGCAGTATTTT. Amino acid sequence: CSVVVLAGDTDTQYF.